This is a list of T cell receptor beta chains from one sample in a study of STAT5B mutations in CD4+ large granular lymphocyte leukemia. Produced via immunoSEQ multiplex PCR; TCRdb's table is partial and in-frame only. The data contain roughly 48,000 clones, roughly three quarters of them seen just once; the ten biggest clones take up more than 1.5%. The sample taken for sequencing was CD4+ T cells from blood buffy coats. These receptors all come from a human donor in good health. Each CDR3 is given with its conserved first and last residue. Each record gives: D gene, V gene, CDR3 protein. The D gene is left open where the match is weak.

TRBD1 | TRBV7-8 | CASSPIRDSQETQYF
TRBD1 | TRBV7-9 | CASSQTPGTGSVSYGYTF
- | TRBV6-5 | CASTPMGSYEQYF
TRBD2 | TRBV5-1 | CASSREGSGELFF
- | TRBV4-1 | CASSQERNIGGTDTQYF
TRBD1 | TRBV5-1 | CASSLGDSDQPQHF
- | TRBV18 | CASSQTYATNEKLFF
TRBD2 | TRBV6-6 | CASSKFGGAGETQYF
- | TRBV7-2 | CASSGLGGATHAEQFF
- | TRBV25-1 | CASSGAGSPLEAFF
- | TRBV7-8 | CASSPRTGANVLTF
- | TRBV9 | CASSTGRYEQYF
- | TRBV4-2 | CASSQVASGTTDTQYF
TRBD2 | TRBV7-2 | CASSLAAGRGTDTQYF
- | TRBV5-1 | CASSLGQTEAEAFF
- | TRBV7-8 | CASSLAGGQETQYF
TRBD1 | TRBV5-1 | CASSSEDRANYGYTF
- | TRBV9 | CASSVAGGGGTGELFF